The T cell receptor beta chain described here comes from a study of long-term antiretroviral therapy in people with HIV. The study's findings and limits: Gathering of blood took place between about 2003 and 2017, possibly under older ART regimens.

Version v3.0 of the immunoSEQ assay was performed at survey level. Profiled with immunoSEQ multiplex PCR; TCRdb holds only in-frame clones, not every one. The sample yields approximately 18,000 clones, roughly 80% seen once. Samples held about 0.95-11 million cryopreserved PBMC before DNA extraction. This clone appeared a single time. Its specificity is not known. CDR1 is MNHEY and CDR2 is SVGAGI in the germline V gene. The CDR3 contains 14 residues. V lost 6 bases, J lost 6 bases, and 17 bases lay in between. Sequences were derived from unsorted PBMCs, sampled 0.2 years after starting antiretroviral therapy. The TCR sequence derives from a woman in her forties with HIV. J is TRBJ1-2 and V is TRBV6-5, with a weak D call TRBD1 (5 bases). This CDR3 is CASSFLGGYDGYTF. CDR3 DNA sequence: TGTGCCAGCAGCTTTCTCGGGGGGTACGATGGCTACACCTTC.